This passage covers 27 T cell receptor beta chains from one sample sequenced in a study of T cells in Graves' hyperthyroidism and ophthalmopathy. The TCR beta CDR3 regions underwent amplification using RNA transcripts as the source. The study used the HTBI primer set for a first-round RT-PCR of the TCR CDR3. MiXCR, run by TCRdb on the multiplex PCR reads, gives a single entry per CDR3 protein. Found here are a few hundred thousand distinct CDR3 sequences, 40% to 55% of them singletons; the top ten hold around 47%. Specimen: peripheral blood or thyroid tissue (not recorded which). The receptors were sampled from an adult woman with Graves' disease, either hyperthyroidism or ophthalmopathy (not recorded which).

This clonotype has more than one count but fewer than ten. The chain has TRBV10-3 and TRBJ1-2; 10 nucleotides agree with TRBD1. CDR1 is ENHRY, CDR2 SYGVKD, per germline. The V gene end was trimmed by 9 bases and the J gene end by 0 bases; junction bases not matched to a gene: 4. There are 14 residues in the CDR3. As DNA, the CDR3 is TGTGCCATTGGGACAGGGGAACCTAACTATGGCTACACCTTC. Translation: CAIGTGEPNYGYTF.

This clonotype has ten or more counts. The chain couples TRBV19 to TRBJ1-1; perhaps TRBD1 as D (5 bases). Germline V CDR1 and CDR2: LNHDA, SQIVND (reference sequence). V was trimmed by 1 base and J by 7 bases, leaving 10 bases between them. CDR3 length: 13 residues. The chain's CDR3 is CASSIVGQGEAFF. In DNA, the CDR3 is TGTGCCAGTAGTATAGTCGGGCAGGGTGAAGCTTTCTTT. The full variable domain, with the rest looked up from reference TRBV19 and TRBJ1-1, is DGGITQSPKYLFRKEGQNVTLSCEQNLNHDAMYWYRQDPGQGLRLIYYSQIVNDFQKGDIAEGYSVSREKKESFPLTVTSAQKNPTAFYLCASSIVGQGEAFFGQGTRLTVV.

The genes are TRBV7-9 and TRBJ2-7, with 10 bases fitting TRBD1. Germline V gene sequence: CDR1 SEHNR, CDR2 FQNEAQ (reference sequence). Germline trimming cut 5 bases from V and 5 bases from J; bases unmatched to any gene: 6. This CDR3 is built from 14 residues. CDR3 DNA sequence: TGTGCCAGCAGCCACCGACAGGGGGCGAACGAGCAGTACTTC. It is translated as CASSHRQGANEQYF.

Of note for this clonotype: With a much larger clone just one base away, this may be a read error. This chain joins TRBV19 and TRBJ1-1; maybe TRBD1 (6 bases). The V gene's germline CDR1 is LNHDA and CDR2 SQIVND (reference sequence). The CDR3 totals 13 residues. CDR3 in amino acids: CGSTRQDGAEAFF. In nucleotides, the CDR3 is TGTGGCAGTACCAGACAGGATGGCGCTGAAGCTTTCTTT.

This clonotype was counted at least ten times. V gene TRBV2 combines with J gene TRBJ2-6; unclear D gene. This CDR3 region has 13 residues. Germline CDR1 SNHLY, CDR2 FYNNEI. Trimming took off 6 bases at V and 12 bases at J, with 15 bases between the two ends. The CDR3 nucleotides are TGTGCCAGCAGATTCTCCCTGACGATCGTCCTGACTTTC. This encodes CASRFSLTIVLTF.

The V gene is TRBV15, the J gene TRBJ2-7; no firm D call. Trimming cost V 1 base and J 5 bases, with 15 bases left between them. Germline CDR1 reads LNHNV; CDR2 reads YYDKDF (reference sequence). CDR3 size: 15 residues. The CDR3 sequence: CATSRVPQPRDEQYF. The CDR3 coding sequence is TGTGCCACCAGCAGAGTGCCACAGCCCCGGGACGAGCAGTACTTC.

The V call is TRBV7-2, the J call TRBJ2-7; D possibly corresponds to TRBD2 (6 bases). Trimming pared 1 base from V and 1 base from J, leaving 14 bases between. This CDR3 has 16 residues. Germline CDR1 is SGHTA and CDR2 is FQGNSA. In DNA, the CDR3 is TGTGCCAGCAGCTTAGGGGGGTCACGGGGGTCCTACGAGCAGTACTTC. Translated: CASSLGGSRGSYEQYF.

The rearrangement uses TRBV27 and TRBJ1-6; D is possibly TRBD1 (5 bases). CDR3 length: 15 residues. V was trimmed by 6 bases and J by 0 bases, leaving 9 bases between them. CDR1 and CDR2 from the germline V gene are MNHEY and SMNVEV (reference sequence). The CDR3 sequence: CASRGRGSYNSPLHF. The CDR3 DNA is TGTGCCAGCAGGGGGCGAGGCTCCTATAATTCACCCCTCCACTTT.

The rearrangement uses TRBV2 and TRBJ2-7; TRBD1 aligns across 10 bases. V lost 4 bases and J lost 2; bases outside the gene matches: 5. The CDR3 consists of 15 residues. The germline V gene encodes CDR1 SNHLY and CDR2 FYNNEI. The CDR3 protein is CASSVDRGNAYEQYF. The CDR3 DNA sequence: TGTGCCAGCAGTGTGGACAGGGGGAACGCCTACGAGCAGTACTTC.

The chain couples TRBV7-9 to TRBJ1-4, with 7 positions matching TRBD1. Germline V gene lookup returns CDR1 SEHNR and CDR2 FQNEAQ (reference sequence). The V segment lost 6 bases and the J segment 2 bases; nucleotides outside the gene matches: 6. CDR3 length: 15 amino acids. The CDR3 bases are TGTGCCAGCAGTACATCCAGGGGGACTAATGAAAAACTGTTTTTT. It is translated as CASSTSRGTNEKLFF. Using reference TRBV7-9 and TRBJ1-4 for the parts outside the CDR3, the full variable domain is DTGVSQNPRHKITKRGQNVTFRCDPISEHNRLYWYRQTLGQGPEFLTYFQNEAQLEKSRLLSDRFSAERPKGSFSTLEIQRTEQGDSAMYLCASSTSRGTNEKLFFGSGTQLSVL.

This chain uses TRBV20-1 with TRBJ1-6, with TRBD1 matching 8 bases. The J segment lost 8 bases and the V segment lost 3 bases, leaving 9 bases of the junction unmatched. The V gene's germline CDR1 is DFQATT and CDR2 SNEGSKA (reference sequence). The CDR3 runs to 15 residues. The CDR3 reads CSASRSGGADSPLHF. The CDR3 coding sequence is TGCAGTGCTAGTCGGTCAGGGGGCGCGGATTCACCCCTCCACTTT.

The V call is TRBV11-2, the J call TRBJ2-5; 9 positions agree with TRBD1. The CDR3 length is 14 residues. Germline V gives CDR1 SGHAT, CDR2 FQNNGV. The trim removed 5 bases at V and 3 bases at J, leaving 4 bases unmatched. The CDR3 nucleotides read TGTGCCAGCAGCCGGACAGGGGACAAAGAGACCCAGTACTTC. It specifies CASSRTGDKETQYF.

This chain connects TRBV12-3 or TRBV12-4 to TRBJ2-7; 10 bases line up with TRBD2. V lost 6 bases to trimming and J lost 3 bases; unmatched junction nucleotides: 8. The CDR3 covers 15 residues. CDR3 in DNA: TGTGCCAGCAGCCGAGGACTAGCGGACCACTACGAGCAGTACTTC. Translated: CASSRGLADHYEQYF.

This clonotype came up many times. The rearrangement links TRBV10-3 to TRBJ2-7, with 9 bases aligning to TRBD1. The CDR3 consists of 14 residues. With V trimmed by 7 bases and J by 6 bases, 10 bases remained unmatched. From germline, CDR1 is ENHRY and CDR2 SYGVKD. The CDR3 is CAINAGTGLGEQYF. In DNA form, the CDR3 reads TGTGCCATCAACGCCGGGACAGGGTTAGGCGAGCAGTACTTC.

This clonotype was detected ten times or more. The chain employs TRBV9 and TRBJ1-2, with D perhaps TRBD1 (5 bases). V gave up 0 bases and J gave up 4 bases, with 10 bases separating them. The germline CDR1 and CDR2 sequences are SGDLS and YYNGEE. This CDR3 has 14 amino acids. The CDR3 DNA is TGTGCCAGCAGCGTAGGCAAAGGGACCTATGGCTACACCTTC. Translation: CASSVGKGTYGYTF.

This clonotype has a single count. The gene calls are TRBV2 and TRBJ2-7; the D gene is possibly TRBD2 (6 bases). This CDR3 is 16 amino acids long. Germline CDR1 SNHLY, CDR2 FYNNEI. Trimming cost V 4 bases and J 5 bases, with 21 bases left between them. In nucleotides, the CDR3 is TGTGCCAGCAGTGCCTTTCTAGCGCCCCCGGGTAACGAGCAGTACTTC. This translates into CASSAFLAPPGNEQYF. Using reference TRBV2 and TRBJ2-7 for the parts outside the CDR3, the full variable domain is EPEVTQTPSHQVTQMGQEVILRCVPISNHLYFYWYRQILGQKVEFLVSFYNNEISEKSEIFDDQFSVERPDGSNFTLKIRSTKLEDSAMYFCASSAFLAPPGNEQYFGPGTRLTVT.

This clonotype was detected many times. The gene calls are TRBV29-1 and TRBJ2-5; D perhaps matches TRBD1 (6 bases). The V gene lost 3 bases and the J gene lost 4 bases, with 12 bases spanning the gap. Germline CDR1 SQVTM, CDR2 ANQGSEA. The CDR3 runs 13 residues. CDR3 sequence (DNA): TGCAGCGTTGATGGCAGGGGCGGAGAGACCCAGTACTTC. Translating it yields CSVDGRGGETQYF.

The genes are TRBV9 and TRBJ2-2; 7 nucleotides agree with TRBD1. J gave up 5 bases and V 2 bases, and 3 bases lay outside the gene matches. Looked up from germline, CDR1 is SGDLS and CDR2 is YYNGEE. CDR3 length: 14 amino acids. In DNA form, the CDR3 reads TGTGCCAGCAGCGTTCCAGGGGGTACCGGGGAGCTGTTTTTT. Amino acids: CASSVPGGTGELFF.

V usage is TRBV2 and J usage is TRBJ1-5; 7 positions match TRBD1. The CDR3 has 13 residues. V lost 6 bases to trimming and J lost 5 bases; unmatched junction nucleotides: 4. The germline V gene encodes CDR1 SNHLY and CDR2 FYNNEI. The CDR3 sequence: CASRTGVYQPQHF. DNA for the CDR3: TGTGCCAGCAGAACAGGGGTTTATCAGCCCCAGCATTTT.

V usage is TRBV2 and J usage is TRBJ2-5; 13 bases match TRBD2. The CDR3 spans 17 residues. V was pared by 6 bases and J by 2 bases, with 9 bases of the junction left unmatched. CDR1 SNHLY and CDR2 FYNNEI come from the germline V gene. CDR3 in amino acids: CASSQTGTSGTQETQYF. CDR3 DNA: TGTGCCAGCAGCCAAACCGGGACTAGCGGGACTCAAGAGACCCAGTACTTC.

The table lists this clonotype with many counts. The chain recombines TRBV12-3 or TRBV12-4 with TRBJ1-6; D remains unclear. V was shortened by 6 bases and J by 7 bases, with 16 bases between the two germline ends. This CDR3 is built from 15 residues. The CDR3 region has the DNA TGTGCCAGCAGCCTCCGGCAGGTTTCAAATTCACCCCTCCACTTT. Translating gives CASSLRQVSNSPLHF.

The CDR3 protein is CASRRGLYGYTF. The CDR3 coding sequence is TGCGCCAGCAGAAGGGGACTCTATGGCTACACCTTC. The chain employs TRBV4-1 and TRBJ1-2, with D possibly being TRBD1 (5 bases). Germline loops: CDR1 MGHRA, CDR2 YSYEKL. The CDR3 length is 12 residues. V lost 6 bases to trimming and J lost 4 bases, with 9 bases between them.

This clonotype came up many times. The V call is TRBV12-3 or TRBV12-4, the J call TRBJ1-1, with 10 bases identical to TRBD1. The CDR3 runs to 13 residues. With V trimmed by 4 bases and J by 4 bases, 0 bases remained unmatched. The CDR3 spells CASSWTGGTEAFF. As DNA, the CDR3 is TGTGCCAGCAGTTGGACAGGGGGCACTGAAGCTTTCTTT.

To note about this clonotype: The final CDR3 position lacks the conserved phenylalanine or tryptophan, pointing to a likely read error. The chain employs TRBV10-3 and TRBJ2-1, with 8 bases identical to TRBD2. From germline, CDR1 is ENHRY and CDR2 SYGVKD. The J segment lost 4 bases and the V segment lost 3 bases, leaving 5 bases of the junction unmatched. The CDR3 is 15 residues long. The CDR3 nucleotides read TGTGCCATCAGTGACGGCGGGAGGACGTACAATGAGCAGTTCCTC. Residues: CAISDGGRTYNEQFL.

The J gene is TRBJ2-7, the V gene TRBV12-3 or TRBV12-4; D gene uncertain. V shed 6 bases and J shed 5 bases, with 17 bases lying between them. The CDR3 totals 14 residues. In DNA form, the CDR3 reads TGTGCCAGCAGCCCCGGAGTCCGTCCCCACGAGCAGTACTTC. This sequence encodes CASSPGVRPHEQYF.

The chain is built from TRBV5-5 and TRBJ1-1; D is ambiguous. Trimming removed 6 bases from V and 5 bases from J, with 17 bases in between. This CDR3 region has 14 residues. CDR1 and CDR2 from the germline V gene are SGHKS and YYEKEE (reference sequence). The CDR3 DNA is TGTGCCAGCACCCCCCTAGGCCAGAGGACTGAAGCTTTCTTT. Translating it yields CASTPLGQRTEAFF.

This clonotype turned up a few times. This rearrangement joins TRBV27 to TRBJ2-7, with D tentatively TRBD2 (5 bases). V was clipped by 9 bases and J by 4 bases, with 22 bases between them. The CDR3 is 15 amino acids. Germline V CDR1 and CDR2: MNHEY, SMNVEV (reference sequence). CDR3 sequence: CASGRTPHNPYEQYF. The DNA of the CDR3 is TGTGCCAGTGGAAGGACTCCCCATAATCCTTACGAGCAGTACTTC.